The 25 T cell receptor beta chains in this list originate from one sample, sequenced in a study of T cells in Graves' hyperthyroidism and ophthalmopathy. Amplified TCR beta CDR3 regions came from RNA transcripts. The primer set for the first-round RT-PCR of the TCR CDR3 was HTBI. Each CDR3 protein gets one entry after TCRdb re-called the multiplex PCR reads with MiXCR. The sample has under 350,000 distinct CDR3 sequences, over 15% seen once. Sequencing was performed on blood. The receptors stem from a woman in her sixties with Graves' ophthalmopathy.

The gene calls are TRBV10-2 and TRBJ2-7; TRBD1 matches at 10 bases. Losses at the gene ends were 10 bases for V and 2 bases for J; bases not matched to a gene: 5. Germline CDR1 WSHSY, CDR2 SAAADI. CDR3 length: 13 residues. DNA of the CDR3: TGCGCCACCTTGGACAGGGGGACCTACGAGCAGTACTTC. The encoded protein is CATLDRGTYEQYF.

The chain is built from TRBV19 and TRBJ2-1, with TRBD1 matching over 8 bases. V lost 7 bases to trimming and J lost 7 bases; unmatched junction nucleotides: 15. Germline values: CDR1 LNHDA, CDR2 SQIVND (reference sequence). The CDR3 has 16 amino acids. The CDR3 reads CASTLVTATGVNEQFF. In nucleotides, the CDR3 is TGTGCCAGTACCTTAGTGACCGCGACAGGGGTTAATGAGCAGTTCTTC.

This clonotype was counted a few times. The chain combines TRBV30 with TRBJ1-1; no clear D. The CDR3 contains 12 residues. The germline gives CDR1 GTSNPN, CDR2 SVGIG (reference sequence). V was trimmed by 2 bases and J by 5 bases, leaving 9 bases between them. The CDR3 sequence is CAWSNGPTEAFF. The CDR3 region has the DNA TGTGCCTGGAGTAATGGGCCGACTGAAGCTTTCTTT. The full variable domain, with the rest looked up from reference TRBV30 and TRBJ1-1, is SQTIHQWPATLVQPVGSPLSLECTVEGTSNPNLYWYRQAAGRGLQLLFYSVGIGQISSEVPQNLSASRPQDRQFILSSKKLLLSDSGFYLCAWSNGPTEAFFGQGTRLTVV.

There are many counts of this clonotype. The chain recombines TRBV2 with TRBJ1-5; D call uncertain. Germline values: CDR1 SNHLY, CDR2 FYNNEI. The CDR3 contains 15 residues. The V end was cut by 2 bases, the J end by 3 bases, with 11 bases between. For the CDR3, the DNA is TGTGCCAGCAGTGAATTGAGGTTATCCAATCAGCCCCAGCATTTT. It codes for CASSELRLSNQPQHF. The complete variable domain, with remaining parts taken from reference TRBV2 and TRBJ1-5, reads EPEVTQTPSHQVTQMGQEVILRCVPISNHLYFYWYRQILGQKVEFLVSFYNNEISEKSEIFDDQFSVERPDGSNFTLKIRSTKLEDSAMYFCASSELRLSNQPQHFGDGTRLSIL.

This clonotype was counted only a few times. The genes are TRBV7-2 and TRBJ1-2, with TRBD1 matching over 9 bases. Germline CDR1 and CDR2: SGHTA and FQGNSA. V was pared by 8 bases and J by 8 bases, with 18 bases of the junction left unmatched. There are 16 residues in the CDR3. As DNA, the CDR3 is TGTGCCAGCTTAGGTTCGGGGTCCGGGACAGGGTTAGGCTACACCTTC. Amino acids: CASLGSGSGTGLGYTF. The full variable domain, rest sourced from reference TRBV7-2 and TRBJ1-2, is GAGVSQSPSNKVTEKGKDVELRCDPISGHTALYWYRQSLGQGLEFLIYFQGNSAPDKSGLPSDRFSAERTGGSVSTLTIQRTQQEDSAVYLCASLGSGSGTGLGYTFGSGTRLTVV.

The rearrangement joins TRBV9 to TRBJ2-1, with D possibly called TRBD1 or TRBD2 (6 bases each). The germline CDR1 and CDR2 sequences are SGDLS and YYNGEE. V lost 3 bases and J lost 4, with 11 bases in between. The CDR3 is 14 residues long. In DNA, the CDR3 is TGTGCCAGCAGCGGGCGGGACACTTACAATGAGCAGTTCTTC. Translated: CASSGRDTYNEQFF.

There are many counts of this clonotype. The chain has TRBV6-6 and TRBJ2-1, with 14 bases identical to TRBD2. This CDR3 spans 19 amino acids. V was clipped by 0 bases and J by 8 bases; unmatched bases: 12. The V gene's germline CDR1 is MNHNY and CDR2 SVGAGI (reference sequence). The CDR3 protein is CASSYSDSGTSGSWHEQFF. The DNA of the CDR3 is TGTGCCAGCAGTTACTCGGACTCCGGGACTAGCGGGAGTTGGCATGAGCAGTTCTTC.

Ten or more counts support this clonotype. This chain connects TRBV5-6 to TRBJ2-2, with D unclear. V gave up 0 bases and J gave up 4 bases, with 10 bases separating them. Germline assignment: CDR1 SGHDT and CDR2 YYEEEE. The CDR3 runs 15 residues. CDR3 amino acids: CASSLGGWATGELFF. CDR3 nucleotide sequence: TGTGCCAGCAGCTTGGGTGGATGGGCCACCGGGGAGCTGTTTTTT. Combining the CDR3 with reference TRBV5-6 and TRBJ2-2 gives the whole variable domain DAGVTQSPTHLIKTRGQQVTLRCSPKSGHDTVSWYQQALGQGPQFIFQYYEEEERQRGNFPDRFSGHQFPNYSSELNVNALLLGDSALYLCASSLGGWATGELFFGEGSRLTVL.

This clonotype has a count of ten or more. The chain has TRBV5-6 and TRBJ2-7, with 7 positions matching TRBD1. The CDR3 runs to 15 residues. From germline, CDR1 is SGHDT and CDR2 YYEEEE. J lost 0 bases, V lost 3 bases, and 6 bases had no gene match. The CDR3, as DNA: TGTGCCAGCAGCTCGGTGGGACAGCTCTCCTACGAGCAGTACTTC. Its protein is CASSSVGQLSYEQYF.

The chain carries TRBV29-1 and TRBJ2-2; 11 bases align to TRBD2. The CDR3 sequence is 16 residues long. V shed 6 bases, J shed 0 bases, and the junction held 6 bases outside the gene matches. Germline CDR1 SQVTM, CDR2 ANQGSEA. CDR3 nucleotides: TGCAGCGTCTCCCGACTAGCGGGGCCGAACACCGGGGAGCTGTTTTTT. It translates to CSVSRLAGPNTGELFF.

Ten or more counts support this clonotype. The V call is TRBV9, the J call TRBJ2-7; tentatively, D is TRBD1 (6 bases). This CDR3 has 14 amino acids. Deletions cut 3 bases from V and 7 bases from J, with 17 bases between. Germline CDR1 is SGDLS and CDR2 is YYNGEE. This CDR3 is CASSATGTPEEQYF. In DNA, the CDR3 is TGTGCCAGCAGCGCCACCGGGACACCAGAGGAGCAGTACTTC.

V gene TRBV20-1 combines with J gene TRBJ2-5, with 10 bases lining up with TRBD2. The CDR3 runs 15 residues. CDR1 is DFQATT and CDR2 is SNEGSKA in the germline V gene (reference sequence). V dropped 3 bases and J dropped 3; count of bases not matched to a gene: 7. The CDR3: CSARMLAGGEETQYF. As DNA, the CDR3 is TGCAGTGCTAGGATGTTAGCGGGAGGCGAAGAGACCCAGTACTTC.

V usage is TRBV5-1 and J usage is TRBJ2-7; TRBD1 might be the D (5 bases). The CDR3 extends over 14 amino acids. V lost 0 bases and J lost 7, with 14 bases in between. CDR1 and CDR2 from the germline V gene are SGHRS and YFSETQ. As DNA, the CDR3 is TGCGCCAGCAGCTTGGAATTACAGGACCAGGAGCAGTACTTC. It is translated as CASSLELQDQEQYF.

The table lists this clonotype with many counts. The chain is built from TRBV18 and TRBJ1-2, with D perhaps matching TRBD1 (5 bases). CDR1 KGHSH and CDR2 LQKENI come from the germline V gene. The CDR3 runs 13 residues. The V and J ends lost 3 bases and 5 bases respectively, with 10 bases between them. CDR3 coding DNA: TGTGCCAGCTCACCGGATCAGGGATATGGCTACACCTTC. Translation: CASSPDQGYGYTF.

There are many counts of this clonotype. V gene TRBV12-3 or TRBV12-4 combines with J gene TRBJ1-5, with 7 bases fitting TRBD1. J gave up 4 bases and V 5 bases, and 8 bases lay outside the gene matches. This CDR3 spans 15 amino acids. The CDR3 nucleotides read TGTGCCAGCAGTCTTGATGTGGGACAGAATCAGCCCCAGCATTTT. Its translation is CASSLDVGQNQPQHF.

The CDR3 bases are TGCGCCAGCAGCCAATCCAGTCCGATACTTAGTGGCAATCAGCCCCAGCATTTT. Protein sequence: CASSQSSPILSGNQPQHF. The rearrangement uses TRBV4-1 and TRBJ1-5; D remains unclear. Germline CDR1 reads MGHRA; CDR2 reads YSYEKL. This CDR3 has 18 amino acids. V was trimmed by 2 bases and J by 2 bases, leaving 19 bases between them.

The sample holds many counts of this clonotype. The chain has TRBV2 and TRBJ2-4; tentative D call: TRBD2 (6 bases). The germline gives CDR1 SNHLY, CDR2 FYNNEI. The CDR3 totals 13 residues. Trimming took off 8 bases at V and 0 bases at J, with 8 bases between the two ends. CDR3 amino acids: CASGGLAKNIQYF. The DNA of the CDR3 is TGTGCCAGCGGAGGGTTAGCCAAAAACATTCAGTACTTC.

In this sample, this clonotype turned up many times. The chain joins TRBV27 to TRBJ2-1; possibly TRBD1 or TRBD2 for D (6 bases each). Trimming left V 5 bases short and J 3 bases short, with 14 bases between. Germline CDR1 is MNHEY and CDR2 is SMNVEV (reference sequence). The CDR3 runs to 15 residues. As DNA, the CDR3 is TGTGCCAGCAGTCCAAGGGGGGCCGGCTACAATGAGCAGTTCTTC. Translating gives CASSPRGAGYNEQFF.

The rearrangement joins TRBV27 to TRBJ1-3, with D possibly matching TRBD1 (5 bases). The ends were cut back, 5 bases at V and 0 bases at J, with 14 bases in the middle. Germline CDR1 is MNHEY and CDR2 is SMNVEV (reference sequence). CDR3 length equals 16 residues. The CDR3 spells CASSPSGPFSGNTIYF. CDR3 sequence (DNA): TGTGCCAGCAGTCCCTCAGGGCCCTTCTCTGGAAACACCATATATTTT.

The genes are TRBV3-1 and TRBJ2-7; a possible D gene is TRBD1 (6 bases). Per germline, CDR1 LGHDT and CDR2 YNNKEL (reference sequence). The CDR3 sequence is 15 residues long. Trimming stripped 1 base from V and 1 base from J, with 11 bases between. CDR3 nucleotide sequence: TGTGCCAGCAGCCAAGGGGGGACACTTTCCTACGAGCAGTACTTC. As protein: CASSQGGTLSYEQYF.

This clonotype was counted between two and nine times. The genes are TRBV6-2 or TRBV6-3 and TRBJ2-6, with D possibly matching TRBD1 (5 bases). Germline-derived CDR1 and CDR2 are MNHEY and SVGEGT. The CDR3 totals 17 residues. Trimming removed 2 bases from V and 4 bases from J, with 15 bases in between. DNA of the CDR3: TGTGCCAGCAGTTACGATATAGGGGCGTGGGGGGCCAACGTCCTGACTTTC. Translating gives CASSYDIGAWGANVLTF.

This clonotype has at least ten counts. The J gene is TRBJ2-3, the V gene TRBV15; D is uncertain. Trimming left V 4 bases short and J 7 bases short, with 12 bases between. From germline, CDR1 is LNHNV and CDR2 YYDKDF (reference sequence). CDR3 length: 13 amino acids. The CDR3 loop reads CATSTANTHTQYF. CDR3 sequence (DNA): TGTGCCACCAGCACCGCGAATACACATACGCAGTATTTT.

This clonotype was detected many times. V is TRBV29-1 and J is TRBJ2-7; possibly TRBD1 for D (5 bases). The germline gives CDR1 SQVTM, CDR2 ANQGSEA. V lost 4 bases to trimming and J lost 6 bases, with 13 bases between them. The CDR3 length is 12 residues. In nucleotides, the CDR3 is TGCAGCGTTGTGCAGGGCCTGGGCGAGCAGTACTTC. This codes for CSVVQGLGEQYF.

This clonotype showed up many times. The chain links TRBV7-2 to TRBJ1-1, with D possibly matching TRBD1 (6 bases). V was shortened by 1 base and J by 10 bases, with 10 bases between the two germline ends. In germline, CDR1 is SGHTA, CDR2 FQGNSA. The CDR3 totals 12 residues. The CDR3 nucleotides read TGTGCCAGCAGCTTAGACGGGGGGCGAGCTTTCTTT. Residues: CASSLDGGRAFF.

This chain joins TRBV20-1 and TRBJ1-2; D perhaps matches TRBD1 (6 bases). This CDR3 is 13 amino acids long. The V gene's germline CDR1 is DFQATT and CDR2 SNEGSKA (reference sequence). The germline V and J ends were trimmed by 6 bases and 0 bases, with 11 bases remaining between them. CDR3 nucleotides: TGCAGTGCCATGGACAGAACTAACTATGGCTACACCTTC. Protein: CSAMDRTNYGYTF.